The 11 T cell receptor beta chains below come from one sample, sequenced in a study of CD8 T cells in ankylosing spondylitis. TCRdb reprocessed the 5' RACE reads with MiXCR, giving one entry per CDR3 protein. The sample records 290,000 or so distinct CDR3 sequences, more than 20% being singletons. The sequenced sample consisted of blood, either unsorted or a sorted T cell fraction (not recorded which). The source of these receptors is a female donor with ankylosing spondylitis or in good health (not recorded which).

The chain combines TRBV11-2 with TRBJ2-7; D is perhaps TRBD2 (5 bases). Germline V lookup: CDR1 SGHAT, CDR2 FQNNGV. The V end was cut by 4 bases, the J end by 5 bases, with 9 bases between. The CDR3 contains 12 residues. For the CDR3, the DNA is TGTGCCAGCAGCTCCGCCGGGGACGAGCAGTACTTC. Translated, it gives CASSSAGDEQYF.

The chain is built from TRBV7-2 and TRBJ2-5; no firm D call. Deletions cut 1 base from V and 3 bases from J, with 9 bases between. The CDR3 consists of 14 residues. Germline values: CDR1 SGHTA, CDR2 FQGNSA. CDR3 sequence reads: CASSLGRLKETQYF. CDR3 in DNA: TGTGCCAGCAGCTTAGGTCGGCTCAAAGAGACCCAGTACTTC.

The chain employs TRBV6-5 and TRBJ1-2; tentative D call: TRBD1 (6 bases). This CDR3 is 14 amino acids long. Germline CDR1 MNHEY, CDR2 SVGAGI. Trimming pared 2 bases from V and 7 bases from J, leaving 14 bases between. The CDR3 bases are TGTGCCAGCAGTTACACCAGGGGAAGGGGTGGCTACACCTTC. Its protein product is CASSYTRGRGGYTF.

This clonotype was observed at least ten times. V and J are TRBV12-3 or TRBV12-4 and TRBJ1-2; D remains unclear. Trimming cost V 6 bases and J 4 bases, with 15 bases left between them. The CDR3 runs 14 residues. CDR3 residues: CASSSGRLSYGYTF. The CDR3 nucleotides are TGTGCCAGCAGCTCCGGACGGCTAAGCTATGGCTACACCTTC.

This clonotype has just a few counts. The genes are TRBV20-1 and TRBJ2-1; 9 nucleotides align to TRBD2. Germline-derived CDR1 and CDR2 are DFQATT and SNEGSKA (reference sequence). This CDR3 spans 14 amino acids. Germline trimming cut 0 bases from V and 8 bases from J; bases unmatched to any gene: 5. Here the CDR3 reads CSARDRAGGYEQFF. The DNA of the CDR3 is TGCAGTGCTAGAGATCGAGCGGGAGGCTATGAGCAGTTCTTC.

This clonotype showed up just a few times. The CDR3 loop is CSSRDPVNEQFF. As DNA, the CDR3 is TGCAGCTCCCGGGACCCGGTCAATGAGCAGTTCTTC. The genes are TRBV29-1 and TRBJ2-1; tentatively, D is TRBD1 or TRBD2 (5 bases each). The V gene's germline CDR1 is SQVTM and CDR2 ANQGSEA. This CDR3 is 12 amino acids long. V was cut by 8 bases and J by 6 bases, with 14 bases left in between.

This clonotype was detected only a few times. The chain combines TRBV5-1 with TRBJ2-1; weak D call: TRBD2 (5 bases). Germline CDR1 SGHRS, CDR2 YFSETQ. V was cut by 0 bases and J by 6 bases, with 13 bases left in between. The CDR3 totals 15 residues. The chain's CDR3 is CASSLVGDLGNEQFF. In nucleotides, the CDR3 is TGCGCCAGCAGCTTGGTCGGGGATCTGGGCAATGAGCAGTTCTTC. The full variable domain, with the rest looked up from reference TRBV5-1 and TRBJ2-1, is KAGVTQTPRYLIKTRGQQVTLSCSPISGHRSVSWYQQTPGQGLQFLFEYFSETQRNKGNFPGRFSGRQFSNSRSEMNVSTLELGDSALYLCASSLVGDLGNEQFFGPGTRLTVL.

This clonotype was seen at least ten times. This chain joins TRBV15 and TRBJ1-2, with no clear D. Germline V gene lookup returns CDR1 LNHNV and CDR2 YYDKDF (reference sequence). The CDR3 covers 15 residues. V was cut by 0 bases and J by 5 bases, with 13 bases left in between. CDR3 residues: CATSRDLGQEYGYTF. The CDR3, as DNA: TGTGCCACCAGCAGAGATCTGGGCCAGGAGTATGGCTACACCTTC.

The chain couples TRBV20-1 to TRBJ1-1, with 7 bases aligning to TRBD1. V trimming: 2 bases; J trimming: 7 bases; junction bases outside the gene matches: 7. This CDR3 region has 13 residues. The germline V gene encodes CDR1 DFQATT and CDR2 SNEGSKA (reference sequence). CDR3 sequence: CSARLRTGFEAFF. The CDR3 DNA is TGCAGTGCTAGACTTCGGACAGGCTTTGAAGCTTTCTTT.

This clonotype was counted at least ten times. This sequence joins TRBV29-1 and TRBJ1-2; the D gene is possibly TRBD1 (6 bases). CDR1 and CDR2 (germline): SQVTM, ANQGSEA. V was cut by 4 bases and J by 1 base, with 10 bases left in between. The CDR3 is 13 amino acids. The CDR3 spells CSVADRLNYGYTF. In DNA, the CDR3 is TGCAGCGTTGCGGACAGACTTAACTATGGCTACACCTTC. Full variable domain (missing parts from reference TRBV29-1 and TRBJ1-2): SAVISQKPSRDICQRGTSLTIQCQVDSQVTMMFWYRQQPGQSLTLIATANQGSEATYESGFVIDKFPISRPNLTFSTLTVSNMSPEDSSIYLCSVADRLNYGYTFGSGTRLTVV.

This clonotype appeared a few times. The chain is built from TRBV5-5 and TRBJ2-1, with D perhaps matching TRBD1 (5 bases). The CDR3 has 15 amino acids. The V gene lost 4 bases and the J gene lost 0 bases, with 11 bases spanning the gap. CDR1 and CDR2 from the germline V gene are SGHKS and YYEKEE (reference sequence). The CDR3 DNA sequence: TGTGCCAGCAGCCTAGACAGCTTCTCCTACAATGAGCAGTTCTTC. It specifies CASSLDSFSYNEQFF.